The T cell receptor beta chain under discussion was sequenced for a study of radiation and T cells in renal cell carcinoma. The wider study: Nephrectomy followed 15 Gy stereotactic body radiation by 4 weeks.

Looked up from germline, CDR1 is SGHDT and CDR2 is YYEEEE. V was clipped by 3 bases and J by 6 bases; unmatched bases: 0. The CDR3 length is 13 residues. The time point is: blood 2 weeks post-SBRT. Stated treatment: 15 Gy SBRT to primary tumor, nephrectomy 4 weeks later. The tumor was a clear cell renal cell carcinoma. The method was immunoSEQ multiplex PCR; TCRdb's version includes in-frame clones alone and lacks a portion of them. Here the sample spans tens of thousands of clones, roughly 79% being singletons. V gene TRBV5-6 combines with J gene TRBJ1-4; 9 bases agree with TRBD1. The specimen comprised blood, sampled from a patient whose treatment included radiotherapy and nephrectomy. The receptor's source is a man between 60 and 70 years old with renal cell carcinoma. The CDR3 nucleotides are TGTGCCAGCAGCTGGGACAGGGATGAAAAACTGTTTTTT. This sequence encodes CASSWDRDEKLFF.